The 7 T cell receptor beta chains below were found in one sample sequenced in a study of blood T cells in healthy people across ages. Primed by a sample-barcoded 5' primer and a J-beta primer mix, a second PCR proceeded for roughly 6 to 12 cycles. TCRdb processed the 5' RACE reads anew with MiXCR; each CDR3 protein has one entry. The sample has roughly 730,000 distinct CDR3 sequences, 56% seen once. Sequenced sample: blood. All receptors come from a man in his forties in good health.

The rearrangement uses TRBV12-3 or TRBV12-4 and TRBJ2-2; possibly TRBD1 for D (6 bases). Trimming shortened V by 6 bases and J by 4 bases, and 15 bases separated the two germline ends. The CDR3 extends over 15 amino acids. CDR3 sequence: CASRYPGQPTGELFF. Here the CDR3 DNA reads TGTGCCAGCAGGTACCCGGGACAACCCACCGGGGAGCTGTTTTTT.

The V gene is TRBV27, the J gene TRBJ1-1; no clear D. V lost 4 bases to trimming and J lost 7 bases, with 13 bases between them. CDR3 size: 13 residues. Germline lookup yields CDR1 MNHEY and CDR2 SMNVEV (reference sequence). The CDR3 protein is CASSSFGRLEAFF. CDR3 bases: TGTGCCAGCAGTTCTTTTGGGAGGCTTGAAGCTTTCTTT.

This chain joins TRBV12-5 and TRBJ2-1; TRBD2 aligns across 12 bases. V dropped 3 bases and J dropped 4; count of bases not matched to a gene: 13. Germline lookup yields CDR1 LGHNT and CDR2 FRNRAP. The CDR3 contains 19 residues. The CDR3 is CASGFLTPTGTSGYNEQFF. CDR3 sequence (DNA): TGTGCTAGTGGTTTCCTAACTCCAACCGGGACTAGCGGGTACAATGAGCAGTTCTTC.

In its sample, this clonotype was seen a few times. The J gene is TRBJ2-3, the V gene TRBV20-1; D remains unclear. Trimming removed 0 bases from V and 5 bases from J, with 6 bases in between. Germline values: CDR1 DFQATT, CDR2 SNEGSKA (reference sequence). The CDR3 has 12 residues. The CDR3 DNA reads as TGCAGTGCTAGAGATTTGCGAGATACGCAGTATTTT. It yields the protein CSARDLRDTQYF.

The chain carries TRBV7-2 and TRBJ2-5; D unresolved. Matching the DNA end better, TRBJ2-7 makes the J call doubtful. The germline CDR1 and CDR2 sequences are SGHTA and FQGNSA. This CDR3 comprises 14 residues. CDR3 residues: CASSTRELDYEQYF. In DNA, the CDR3 is TGTGCCAGCAGCACCCGCGAACTCGACTACGAGCAGTACTTC.

This sequence joins TRBV6-5 and TRBJ1-1; TRBD1 is a possible D gene (5 bases). Germline V gene lookup returns CDR1 MNHEY and CDR2 SVGAGI. The CDR3 is 13 residues long. The V and J ends lost 6 bases and 8 bases respectively, with 16 bases between them. The CDR3 sequence: CASRTKGAGEAFF. The CDR3 nucleotides are TGTGCCAGCAGGACGAAAGGGGCTGGAGAAGCTTTCTTT.

This clonotype has just a few counts. The chain couples TRBV20-1 to TRBJ2-4; D is tentatively TRBD1 or TRBD2 (5 bases each). Germline CDR1 DFQATT, CDR2 SNEGSKA (reference sequence). CDR3 length: 19 amino acids. The V end was cut by 3 bases, the J end by 2 bases, with 26 bases between. CDR3 in DNA: TGCAGTGCTAGGCCTTATTCAGGGAGAGCTGAGCGGCCCAAAAACATTCAGTACTTC. It encodes CSARPYSGRAERPKNIQYF.